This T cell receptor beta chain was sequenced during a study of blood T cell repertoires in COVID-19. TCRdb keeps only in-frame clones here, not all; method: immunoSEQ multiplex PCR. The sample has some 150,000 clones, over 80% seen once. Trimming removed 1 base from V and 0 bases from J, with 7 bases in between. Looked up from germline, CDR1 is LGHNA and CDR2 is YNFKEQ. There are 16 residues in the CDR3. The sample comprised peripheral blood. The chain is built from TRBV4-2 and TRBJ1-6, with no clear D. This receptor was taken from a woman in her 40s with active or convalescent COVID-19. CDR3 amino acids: CASSQAVSSYNSPLHF. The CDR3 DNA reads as TGTGCCAGCAGCCAAGCGGTGAGCTCCTATAATTCACCCCTCCACTTT.